These T cell receptor beta chains were read from a single sample in a study of T cells in Graves' hyperthyroidism and ophthalmopathy. TCRdb analysed the multiplex PCR reads with MiXCR anew, one entry per CDR3 protein. The sample lists under 500,000 distinct CDR3 sequences, over 11% seen once, with around 27% in the top ten. Sequenced sample: blood. Receptors were obtained from a man aged 50-60 years with Graves' ophthalmopathy. Each CDR3 is given with its conserved first and last residue. The D gene is left open where the match is weak. Clone size is not always given. Where it is, it says once, few, many or a class for expanded clones.

d_gene	abundance	v_gene	j_gene	CDR3aa	CDR3nt
TRBD2	.	TRBV7-2	TRBJ2-1	CASTPPGTSANNEQFF	TGTGCCAGTACCCCCCCCGGGACTAGCGCGAACAATGAGCAGTTCTTC
.	many	TRBV5-1	TRBJ2-1	CASSSQGSYNEQFF	TGCGCCAGCAGCTCACAAGGGTCCTACAATGAGCAGTTCTTC
TRBD2	many	TRBV2	TRBJ2-3	CASSTGLTGGSTDTQYF	TGTGCCAGCAGTACGGGACTAACGGGAGGGTCCACAGATACGCAGTATTTT
.	.	TRBV10-3	TRBJ1-1	CAISVKAEAFF	TGTGCCATCAGTGTTAAGGCTGAAGCTTTCTTT
.	.	TRBV4-1	TRBJ2-1	CASSQDFSYNEQFF	TGCGCCAGCAGCCAGGACTTCTCCTACAATGAGCAGTTCTTC
.	many	TRBV28	TRBJ2-7	CASSSGALGPYEQYF	TGTGCCAGCAGTTCGGGCGCTCTGGGGCCCTACGAGCAGTACTTC
TRBD2	many	TRBV20-1	TRBJ2-7	CSARDYRASGSYEQYF	TGCAGTGCTAGAGATTACCGGGCTAGCGGCTCCTACGAGCAGTACTTC
.	.	TRBV5-1	TRBJ2-5	CASSHTWTEYQETQYF	TGCGCCAGCAGCCACACCTGGACCGAGTACCAAGAGACCCAGTACTTC
TRBD2	many	TRBV5-1	TRBJ2-5	CASSESVRESRETQYF	TGCGCCAGCAGCGAATCAGTGCGGGAGTCTAGGGAGACCCAGTACTTC
TRBD2	few	TRBV29-1	TRBJ2-7	CSVEILAGGFYEQYF	TGCAGCGTTGAGATTCTAGCGGGAGGGTTCTACGAGCAGTACTTC
.	many	TRBV11-2	TRBJ1-2	CASSLESTGPYGYTF	TGTGCCAGCAGCTTAGAGAGCACAGGACCCTATGGCTACACCTTC
TRBD1	.	TRBV28	TRBJ2-4	CASTYRGSAKNIQYF	TGTGCCAGCACTTACAGGGGGTCGGCCAAAAACATTCAGTACTTC
TRBD2	.	TRBV9	TRBJ2-7	CASSASGGGGEQYF	TGTGCCAGCAGCGCTAGCGGGGGCGGCGGCGAGCAGTACTTC